The 3 T cell receptor beta chains given below trace back to one sample, sequenced in a study of blood T cell repertoires in COVID-19. This table comes from immunoSEQ multiplex PCR, and its TCRdb copy is limited to in-frame clones, with some not included. This sample has 100,000 to 150,000 clones; approximately 82% occur once, and the top ten carry about 9.5%. The sequencing input was peripheral blood. All receptors derive from a middle-aged man with active or convalescent COVID-19.

The rearrangement joins TRBV29-1 to TRBJ2-7, with TRBD1 matching 7 bases. The CDR3 sequence is 14 residues long. After removal of 5 bases from V and 5 bases from J, the junction contained 12 bases not matched to a gene. Germline CDR1 and CDR2: SQVTM and ANQGSEA. The DNA of the CDR3 is TGCAGCGTTTACACGTGGACAGGTCGGAACGAGCAGTACTTC. It is translated as CSVYTWTGRNEQYF.

Only one count was recorded for this clone. The chain joins TRBV12-3 or TRBV12-4 to TRBJ1-1; possible D gene TRBD1, 5 bases. The CDR3 is 12 amino acids. Trimming shortened V by 2 bases and J by 5 bases, and 6 bases separated the two germline ends. The CDR3: CASSLKGTEAFF. The CDR3 coding sequence is TGTGCCAGCAGTTTAAAGGGGACTGAAGCTTTCTTT.

The genes are TRBV7-2 and TRBJ2-6; perhaps TRBD1 as D (6 bases). Trimming left V 1 base short and J 3 bases short, with 19 bases between. Germline CDR1 reads SGHTA; CDR2 reads FQGNSA. The CDR3 totals 19 residues. Here the CDR3 reads CASSLENLQGYGGANVLTF. The CDR3 region has the DNA TGTGCCAGCAGCTTAGAGAATTTACAGGGATACGGTGGGGCCAACGTCCTGACTTTC.